What follows describes a single T cell receptor (beta chain). This record comes from a study of CD8 T cells in Susac syndrome. Reverse transcription used about 0.45 to 1 ug RNA and random hexamers. MiXCR, run by TCRdb on the immunoSEQ multiplex PCR reads, gives a single entry per CDR3 protein. There are about 180,000 distinct CDR3 sequences in the sample; around 95% occur only once, and about 0.15% lies in the top ten. Sequencing of TCR beta was carried out in blood CD8+ and CD4+ T cells. The TEMRA cells underwent FACS enrichment, while the CD8+ and CD4+ T cells underwent negative isolation. This clonotype originated in a human donor with multiple sclerosis. The material sequenced was CD8+ T cells from PBMCs.

The CDR3 here is CASGVDRDPSPLHF. CDR3 sequence (DNA): TGTGCCAGCGGGGTGGACAGGGACCCTTCACCCCTCCACTTT. The chain recombines TRBV7-3 with TRBJ1-6; TRBD1 matches 8 bases. CDR1 is SGHTA, CDR2 FQGTGA, per germline. The junction had 9 bases not matched to a gene; V was cut back by 8 bases and J by 9 bases. This CDR3 is built from 14 residues.